Detailed here is one TCR beta chain. As yet, its antigen is unknown. Amplification used 60 Vbeta primers and 13 Jbeta primers. Repertoires were generated with immunoSEQ multiplex PCR, while TCRdb's copy carries only in-frame clones and drops some. The sample records tens of thousands of clones, approximately 73% being singletons. This sample is drawn from a study of cytomegalovirus exposure and HLA in healthy donors. The study, taken as a whole, reports: Specific recognition of CMV antigens was confirmed in vitro for a few chains (all CMV-associated).

Sequences were obtained from PBMCs. The TCR originated in a man in his forties or fifties in good health and CMV-seronegative.

CDR3 sequence: CASSSPDGGGQETQYF. The CDR3 nucleotides read TGTGCCAGCAGCTCTCCTGACGGGGGGGGCCAAGAGACCCAGTACTTC. The chain links TRBV5-4 to TRBJ2-5; TRBD2 matches at 8 bases. V was clipped by 3 bases and J by 1 base; unmatched bases: 8. This CDR3 is 16 amino acids long. Germline CDR1 reads SGHNT; CDR2 reads YYREEE (reference sequence).